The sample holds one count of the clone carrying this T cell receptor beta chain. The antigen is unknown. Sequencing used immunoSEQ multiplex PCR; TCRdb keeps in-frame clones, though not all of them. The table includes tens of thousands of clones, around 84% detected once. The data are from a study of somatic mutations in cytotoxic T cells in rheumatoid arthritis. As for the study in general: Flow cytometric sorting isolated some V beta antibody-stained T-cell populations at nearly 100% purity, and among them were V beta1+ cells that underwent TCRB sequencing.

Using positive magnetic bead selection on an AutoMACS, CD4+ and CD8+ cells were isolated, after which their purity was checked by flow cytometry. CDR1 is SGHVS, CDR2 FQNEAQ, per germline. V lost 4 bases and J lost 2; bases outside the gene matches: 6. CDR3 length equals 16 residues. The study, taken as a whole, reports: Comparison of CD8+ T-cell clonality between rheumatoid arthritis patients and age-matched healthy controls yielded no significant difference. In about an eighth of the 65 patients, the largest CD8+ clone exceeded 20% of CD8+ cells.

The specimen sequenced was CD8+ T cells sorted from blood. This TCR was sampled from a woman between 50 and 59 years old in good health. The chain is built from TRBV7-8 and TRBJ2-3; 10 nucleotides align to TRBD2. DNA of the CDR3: TGTGCCAGCAGCTCCGAGCGGGGGGGATACACAGATACGCAGTATTTT. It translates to CASSSERGGYTDTQYF. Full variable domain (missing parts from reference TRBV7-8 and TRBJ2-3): GAGVSQSPRYKVAKRGQDVALRCDPISGHVSLFWYQQALGQGPEFLTYFQNEAQLDKSGLPSDRFFAERPEGSVSTLKIQRTQQEDSAVYLCASSSERGGYTDTQYFGPGTRLTVL.